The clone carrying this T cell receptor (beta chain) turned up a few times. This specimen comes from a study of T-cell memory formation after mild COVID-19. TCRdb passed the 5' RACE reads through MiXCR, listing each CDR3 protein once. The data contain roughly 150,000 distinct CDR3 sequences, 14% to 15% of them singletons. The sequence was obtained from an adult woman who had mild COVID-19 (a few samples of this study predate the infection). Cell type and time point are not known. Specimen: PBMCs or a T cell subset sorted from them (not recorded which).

The CDR3 region has the DNA TGTGCCAGCAGCCCAACCAGGGGGGCTAACTATGGCTACACCTTC. Amino acid sequence: CASSPTRGANYGYTF. This chain links TRBV9 with TRBJ1-2, with TRBD1 matching over 7 bases. Per the germline V gene, CDR1 is SGDLS and CDR2 is YYNGEE. The CDR3 is 15 amino acids. The trim removed 4 bases at V and 0 bases at J, leaving 6 bases unmatched.